The entry that follows covers one T cell receptor beta chain sequence. The data stem from a study of blood T cell repertoires in COVID-19. Study-wide context: Samples of COVID-19 (acute and convalescent) were obtained from the United States, Italy and Spain. The cDNA or gDNA used as material had been derived from T cells, B-cell-depleted T cells, or PBMCs.

Cohort allocation depended upon clinical history that participants reported. Original methodology: Amplification of reference gene primers provided the estimated nucleated cell counts. TCRdb's table, derived via immunoSEQ multiplex PCR, lists solely in-frame clones and lacks some. Clone size and the V and J calls come from that table; the DNA yielded D and trimming. The sample consists of about 480,000 clones, 70% to 90% of them appearing once. V lost 0 bases and J lost 1, with 15 bases in between. Germline values: CDR1 SGHTA, CDR2 FQGNSA. The CDR3 runs 17 residues. Sequencing input: PBMCs or T cells enriched from blood (not recorded which). This receptor was obtained from a young woman with acute COVID-19. This chain uses TRBV7-2 with TRBJ1-1, with D possibly matching TRBD1 (5 bases). CDR3 sequence: CASSLAQSRARNTEAFF. The CDR3, as DNA: TGTGCCAGCAGCTTAGCGCAATCCAGGGCGAGGAACACTGAAGCTTTCTTT.